This T cell receptor beta chain comes out of a study of blood T cell repertoires in COVID-19. Study summary: Some COVID-19 samples were acute and others convalescent; all came from the United States, Italy and Spain. Nucleic acid was either cDNA or gDNA, and it came from T cells, B-cell-depleted T cells, or PBMCs.

The V end was cut by 0 bases, the J end by 1 base, with 25 bases between. Germline assignment: CDR1 MNHEY and CDR2 SVGEGT. The CDR3 is made up of 20 amino acids. Per the study methods: How many nucleated cells were present was estimated from reference gene primer amplification. Assay used: immunoSEQ multiplex PCR; TCRdb lists only in-frame clones, some missing. Clone size and the V and J calls come from that table; the DNA yielded D and trimming. The repertoire holds 180,000 or so clones, 70% to 90% seen once, with 0.99% in the top ten. The TCR comes from a man younger than 35 with acute or convalescent COVID-19. Sequenced material: peripheral blood. V gene TRBV6-2 or TRBV6-3 combines with J gene TRBJ2-7; D might be TRBD2 (6 bases). CDR3 amino acids: CASSYSGLWSFGGRSYEQYF. The CDR3 region has the DNA TGTGCCAGCAGTTACTCGGGTCTTTGGTCGTTTGGGGGGAGATCCTACGAGCAGTACTTC.